This T cell receptor beta chain was sequenced during a study of T cell responses to AZD1222 COVID-19 vaccine. The table came from immunoSEQ multiplex PCR; TCRdb's copy has only in-frame clones and leaves some out. This table has more than 70,000 clones, 91% appearing once. With 4 bases removed from V and 4 bases from J, the gap between germline ends came to 11 bases. The CDR3 totals 15 residues. Per germline, CDR1 SEHNR and CDR2 FQNEAQ (reference sequence). The sequence derives from an adult who received the AZD1222 COVID-19 vaccine. This sample comprised peripheral blood, obtained 28 days after the second AZD1222 dose. This chain uses TRBV7-9 with TRBJ1-6; weak D call: TRBD1 (5 bases). DNA for the CDR3: TGTGCCAGCAGCTCCCTGGGGGGATATAATTCACCCCTCCACTTT. Protein product: CASSSLGGYNSPLHF.